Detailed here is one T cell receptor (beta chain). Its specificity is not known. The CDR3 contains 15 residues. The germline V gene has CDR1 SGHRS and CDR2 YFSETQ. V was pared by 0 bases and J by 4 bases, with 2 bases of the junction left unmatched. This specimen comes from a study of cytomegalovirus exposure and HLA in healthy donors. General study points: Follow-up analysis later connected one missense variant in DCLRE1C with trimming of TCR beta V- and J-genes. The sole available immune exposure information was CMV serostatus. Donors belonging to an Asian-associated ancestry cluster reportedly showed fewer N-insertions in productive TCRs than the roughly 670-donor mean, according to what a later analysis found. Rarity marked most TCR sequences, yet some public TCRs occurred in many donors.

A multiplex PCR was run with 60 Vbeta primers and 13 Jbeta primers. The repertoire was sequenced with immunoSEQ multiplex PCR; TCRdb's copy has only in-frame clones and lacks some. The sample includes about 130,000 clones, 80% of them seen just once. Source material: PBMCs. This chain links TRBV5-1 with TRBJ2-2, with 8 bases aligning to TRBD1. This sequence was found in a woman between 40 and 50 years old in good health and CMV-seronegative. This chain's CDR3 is CASSLDRGSTGELFF. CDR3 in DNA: TGCGCCAGCAGCTTGGACAGGGGGAGCACCGGGGAGCTGTTTTTT.